This TCR beta chain was obtained from a study of CD4 T cell repertoires in COVID-19. Germline-derived CDR1 and CDR2 are MGHRA and YSYEKL. The CDR3 contains 17 residues. The J segment lost 2 bases and the V segment lost 1 base, leaving 6 bases of the junction unmatched. Sequencing used immunoSEQ multiplex PCR; TCRdb keeps in-frame clones, though not all of them. This sample yields some 80,000 clones, of which roughly four fifths are seen a single time; over 0.45% belongs to the top ten. This clone was recorded only once. The chain links TRBV4-1 to TRBJ2-5; 11 nucleotides line up with TRBD2. The origin of this receptor is a human donor who had COVID-19. The specimen comprised CD4+ T cells from peripheral blood, sampled after recovery from COVID-19. In DNA, the CDR3 is TGCGCCAGCAGCCAAGGGTTGACTAGCGGGATACAAGAGACCCAGTACTTC. Translated: CASSQGLTSGIQETQYF.